This T cell receptor (beta chain) was sequenced for a study of T cells in localized non-small cell lung cancer. Notes on the study in general: Uninvolved adjacent lung had more T cell clonality than any other tissue, topping tumor. A denser population of T cells in blood accompanied longer overall survival. Owing to sequencing of a solitary tumor region, heterogeneity cannot be discounted. The appearance of a median 57 of the top 100 tumor clones was seen in adjacent lung.

CDR1 is SGHRS and CDR2 is YFSETQ in the germline V gene. With V trimmed by 4 bases and J by 3 bases, 7 bases remained unmatched. The CDR3 is 15 residues long. As for this clone: Antigen specificity is unknown.

TCRdb's table, derived via immunoSEQ multiplex PCR, lists solely in-frame clones and lacks some. Among roughly 1,500 clones listed, about 25% were seen once. The chain couples TRBV5-1 to TRBJ2-7, with 10 bases aligning to TRBD2. The TCR sequence derives from a female donor of 60 years or more with stage II squamous cell lung carcinoma. Sequences were derived from normal lung tissue next to the tumor, sampled before any cancer treatment. CDR3 bases: TGCGCCAGCAGCGAGACCGGGACTAGCGTCTACGAGCAGTACTTC. Its translation is CASSETGTSVYEQYF.